This T cell receptor beta chain originates from a study of cytomegalovirus exposure and HLA in healthy donors. Study-level points and caveats: Donor immune exposure was known only as CMV serostatus. Later analysis demonstrated an association between a missense DCLRE1C variant and TCR beta V- and J-gene trimming. Cytomegalovirus association was listed for 170 or so TCR beta chains.

Looked up from germline, CDR1 is MNHEY and CDR2 is SMNVEV (reference sequence). Trimming shortened V by 7 bases and J by 7 bases, and 14 bases separated the two germline ends. This CDR3 is 14 amino acids long. About this clone: Antigen unknown.

Primers included in the PCR were 60 Vbeta and 13 Jbeta primers. Method: immunoSEQ multiplex PCR; TCRdb's copy keeps in-frame clones and lacks some. The profile shows under 200,000 clones, roughly two thirds of them singletons. This TCR was recovered from a woman in her thirties in good health and CMV-seronegative. The chain carries TRBV27 and TRBJ1-6; tentative D call: TRBD1 (5 bases). Sequencing was performed on PBMCs. In DNA form, the CDR3 reads TGTGCCAGCACCTCGGTGGGGGGAAATTCACCCCTCCACTTT. Translating it yields CASTSVGGNSPLHF.